The rows below give T cell receptor beta chains drawn from one sample of a study of blood T cell repertoires in COVID-19. The assay was immunoSEQ multiplex PCR, and TCRdb's table has in-frame clones only and misses some. The repertoire has about 140,000 clones, around three quarters of them found once; the top ten carry about 3.6%. The sample consisted of peripheral blood. The receptors were sampled from a man aged 55 to 70 with acute or convalescent COVID-19. CDR3s leave out the opening cysteine and the closing phenylalanine or tryptophan.

len | j_gene | v_gene | CDR3aa
13 | TRBJ2-3 | TRBV5-8 | ASSLFSWSADTQY
15 | TRBJ2-7 | TRBV5-1 | ASSRRGFSGSSYEQY
12 | TRBJ1-2 | TRBV3-1/TRBV3-2 | ASSPRQGSYGYT
12 | TRBJ2-7 | TRBV28 | ASSPTTSGSLQY
9 | TRBJ2-5 | TRBV20-1 | SASSGETQY
10 | TRBJ1-2 | TRBV28 | ASSRGDYGYT
12 | TRBJ2-7 | TRBV11-2 | ASSPAWSSYEQY
15 | TRBJ2-6 | TRBV14 | ASSRLAGSSGANVLT
11 | TRBJ1-1 | TRBV12-3/TRBV12-4 | AVGGTGNTEAF
13 | TRBJ2-5 | TRBV2 | ASRNTNGNQETQY
12 | TRBJ2-1 | TRBV28 | ASSGSGRGNEQF
12 | TRBJ1-2 | TRBV6-5 | ASSYGGDNNGYT
10 | TRBJ1-4 | TRBV2 | ASTNTGTGRL
14 | TRBJ2-2 | TRBV3-1/TRBV3-2 | ASSHRLAGDAGELF
13 | TRBJ1-2 | TRBV9 | ASSVGMAGAEGYT
14 | TRBJ2-3 | TRBV7-3 | ASSLSPGAVTDTQY
11 | TRBJ2-1 | TRBV5-1 | ASSSGQVNEQF
15 | TRBJ2-2 | TRBV19 | ASSIDLRQDTPGELF
13 | TRBJ2-3 | TRBV19 | ASSLASGSTDTQY
12 | TRBJ2-3 | TRBV5-1 | ASGQGPSTDTQY
12 | TRBJ2-3 | TRBV7-2 | ASSLVLSTDTQY
12 | TRBJ1-1 | TRBV28 | ASSLWTGSFEAF
12 | TRBJ2-5 | TRBV6-2/TRBV6-3 | ASSYGPGQETQY
13 | TRBJ1-5 | TRBV7-2 | ASSSQGYSNQPQH
11 | TRBJ2-5 | TRBV25-1 | ASSGRERETQY
12 | TRBJ2-7 | TRBV4-1 | ASSQGRVSYEQY
13 | TRBJ1-5 | TRBV5-1 | ASSPSGQGGQPQH
13 | TRBJ1-6 | TRBV2 | ASRKRTDSNSPLH
13 | TRBJ2-1 | TRBV6-2/TRBV6-3 | ASSDRLAGRNEQF
16 | TRBJ2-2 | TRBV28 | ASSPSGLREGPAGELF
12 | TRBJ1-5 | TRBV6-5 | ASSRAGRNQPQH
10 | TRBJ2-3 | TRBV25-1 | ASSSSTDTQY
12 | TRBJ1-1 | TRBV4-2 | ASSHDSGYTEAF
12 | TRBJ1-4 | TRBV5-1 | ASSLQGVYGKLF
12 | TRBJ1-4 | TRBV5-6 | ASSPTGADEKLF
13 | TRBJ2-5 | TRBV11-1 | ASSPGTSGKETQY
10 | TRBJ1-1 | TRBV7-2 | ASSSIDSEAF
11 | TRBJ2-5 | TRBV12-3/TRBV12-4 | ASSNRDQETQY
16 | TRBJ1-1 | TRBV18 | ASSRLSGTGTMNTEAF
14 | TRBJ1-5 | TRBV19 | ASSSEWGRSNQPQH
11 | TRBJ1-1 | TRBV5-5 | ASSLSGDTEAF
16 | TRBJ2-7 | TRBV27 | ASSSSGVGTSGRNEQY
12 | TRBJ1-4 | TRBV5-4 | ASSDYRTDEKLF
11 | TRBJ1-4 | TRBV2 | ASSDGGREKLF
13 | TRBJ2-2 | TRBV28 | ASSLGTGFTGELF
13 | TRBJ2-1 | TRBV30 | AWTRKAGTYNEQF